This T cell receptor (beta chain) was captured by sequencing in a study of T cell responses to AZD1222 COVID-19 vaccine. In regard to this clone: Its antigen is unidentified.

Study results and caveats: Targets within unmutated variant regions were reportedly found for nearly half of spike-specific TCRs. Baseline serostatus was positive in only a handful of AZD1222 recipients. White British ancestry dominated among donors, who included more females, and clonal diversity was possibly underestimated. There were vaccine-associated CD4 TCRs across spike, dominant at 160-218 and 743-854.

The germline V gene encodes CDR1 LNHDA and CDR2 SQIVND (reference sequence). CDR3 length: 16 amino acids. The V and J ends lost 3 bases and 5 bases, in that order; junction bases with no gene match: 6. TCRdb's copy holds only in-frame clones and misses some; the assay was immunoSEQ multiplex PCR. The sample lists tens of thousands of clones; about 88% were seen once. This clonotype was obtained from an adult in good health. Specimen: peripheral blood, collected on day 0 of AZD1222 vaccination. J is TRBJ2-3 and V is TRBV19, with 12 nucleotides matching TRBD2. The CDR3 here is CASSMRLAGAKDTQYF. The CDR3 DNA is TGTGCCAGTAGTATGAGACTAGCGGGAGCAAAAGATACGCAGTATTTT.